The present entry profiles one T cell receptor beta chain with its context. This entry comes from a study of blood T cell repertoires in COVID-19. Whole-study context: Both acute and convalescent COVID-19 samples were obtained from the United States, Italy and Spain. PBMCs, B-cell-depleted T cells, or T cells provided the cDNA or gDNA that made up the material.

V was trimmed by 4 bases and J by 4 bases, leaving 14 bases between them. CDR3 length equals 14 residues. CDR1 and CDR2 (germline): SQVTM, ANQGSEA. In the authors' workflow: Reference gene primer amplification gave estimated nucleated cell counts. The protocol was immunoSEQ multiplex PCR, while the TCRdb copy is restricted to in-frame clones and leaves out a portion. V and J calls and clone size are those listed in that table; D and trimming were worked out from the DNA. The sample holds about 180,000 clones, 85% to 90% seen once. The source material was peripheral blood. The V and J genes are TRBV29-1 and TRBJ2-1; the D is unclear. The clonotype comes from a person between 65 and 79 years old with COVID-19, enrolled during active disease. The CDR3 reads CSVGERLIYNEQFF. The CDR3 DNA reads as TGCAGCGTTGGCGAGCGCCTAATTTACAATGAGCAGTTCTTC.